This T cell receptor (beta chain) was recorded in a study of CD8 T cells in Susac syndrome. Random hexamers were used to reverse transcribe the RNA input (about 0.5 to 1 ug). Across 54 Vbeta and 13 Jbeta, TCR beta CDR3 was amplified with immunoSEQ multiplex PCR. MiXCR, applied by TCRdb to the immunoSEQ multiplex PCR reads, yields one record per CDR3 protein. Seen here are some 100,000 distinct CDR3 sequences, about 90% observed once, and the top ten hold less than 0.15%. Trimming removed 1 base from V and 10 bases from J; junction bases left unmatched: 6. The germline V gene has CDR1 SGHVS and CDR2 FNYEAQ. This CDR3 contains 14 residues. From blood CD8+ and CD4+ T cells, TCR beta sequences were generated. The controls were healthy donors who were matched for age and sex.

This clonotype originated in a human donor in good health. The specimen was CD4+ T cells from PBMCs. The chain links TRBV7-6 to TRBJ1-4; 7 nucleotides line up with TRBD1. CDR3 DNA: TGTGCCAGCAGCTTAGACAGGGGATGGGCAAAACTGTTTTTT. It specifies CASSLDRGWAKLFF.